This T cell receptor beta chain was profiled in a study of blood T cell repertoires in COVID-19. Whole-study context: There were acute and convalescent COVID-19 samples, and they came from the United States, Italy and Spain.

This clone was seen at least ten times. The protocol was immunoSEQ multiplex PCR, while the TCRdb copy is restricted to in-frame clones and leaves out a portion. The data show about 130,000 clones, 60% to 80% seen once. This CDR3 comprises 15 residues. The V end was cut by 3 bases, the J end by 2 bases, with 12 bases between. Germline V CDR1 and CDR2: SSHAT, FNYEAQ (reference sequence). The chain employs TRBV7-7 and TRBJ2-3; D might be TRBD2 (7 bases). This TCR came from a man aged 55-75 years with acute or convalescent COVID-19. The sample taken for sequencing was peripheral blood. Here the CDR3 DNA reads TGTGCCAGCAGCTTGGCGGGGGCAAACACAGATACGCAGTATTTT. Residues: CASSLAGANTDTQYF.